Ten or more counts support the clone carrying this TCR beta chain. Its specificity is unknown. The library labeled individual cDNA molecules by adding unique molecular identifiers to them. TCRdb re-called the RACE reads with MiXCR, one entry per CDR3 protein. The table includes about 100,000 distinct CDR3 sequences, about 11% detected once. The data were taken from a study of human T cells and chemical hapten exposure. The time point: patch test 1, 2 weeks after DPC sensitization. The treatment was: therapeutic diphenylcyclopropenone sensitization with weekly scalp DPC. Study observations and caveats: Donors were affected by alopecia, so their immune reaction might vary from that of healthy individuals.

The CDR3 runs 13 residues. Germline CDR1 MNHEY, CDR2 SVGAGI. V gave up 4 bases and J gave up 5 bases, with 9 bases separating them. The sequence came from a man aged 35-49 years with alopecia areata. Some clones in this sample may be carry-over from other donors' samples. The sequenced sample was whole blood, obtained in connection with sensitization to the hapten diphenylcyclopropenone (DPC). The chain carries TRBV6-5 and TRBJ2-1; no clear D gene. The chain's CDR3 is CASSFAWDNEQFF. The CDR3 region has the DNA TGTGCCAGCAGTTTTGCATGGGACAATGAGCAGTTCTTC.